These T cell receptor beta chains were read from a single sample in a study of T cell responses to AZD1222 COVID-19 vaccine. Here immunoSEQ multiplex PCR was the method, and the copy in TCRdb shows in-frame clones only, minus some. Among 100,000 or so clones, roughly nine tenths were seen once, and the ten largest hold roughly 3.7%. The sequenced sample was peripheral blood, obtained on day 0 of AZD1222 vaccination. These receptors all stem from an adult in good health. Each CDR3 is given without its conserved first and last residue. Each record gives: V gene, J gene, CDR3 protein.

V gene: TRBV4-2
J gene: TRBJ2-2
CDR3 protein: ASSPNWGGYTGELF

V gene: TRBV5-1
J gene: TRBJ2-7
CDR3 protein: ASGSGASGTSEQY

V gene: TRBV7-2
J gene: TRBJ2-1
CDR3 protein: ASRRLAGFDEQF

V gene: TRBV27
J gene: TRBJ1-2
CDR3 protein: ASRLTSGTGYGYT

V gene: TRBV6-5
J gene: TRBJ1-2
CDR3 protein: ASGLWAYGYT

V gene: TRBV5-6
J gene: TRBJ2-3
CDR3 protein: ASSSPLGYKDTQY

V gene: TRBV6-5
J gene: TRBJ1-3
CDR3 protein: ASSYGPGQGNTIY

V gene: TRBV5-1
J gene: TRBJ1-6
CDR3 protein: ASSMTGYNSPLH

V gene: TRBV18
J gene: TRBJ1-2
CDR3 protein: ASSPQREGYT

V gene: TRBV28
J gene: TRBJ1-1
CDR3 protein: ASSLPGQGAF

V gene: TRBV15
J gene: TRBJ1-3
CDR3 protein: ATSRGGQGRVSGNTIY

V gene: TRBV6-2/TRBV6-3
J gene: TRBJ2-1
CDR3 protein: ASSSGGEYNEQF

V gene: TRBV19
J gene: TRBJ1-5
CDR3 protein: ASSTPGRGNQPQH

V gene: TRBV5-6
J gene: TRBJ1-3
CDR3 protein: ASSLAGVGNTIY

V gene: TRBV19
J gene: TRBJ2-1
CDR3 protein: ASSMLTSGVNNEQF

V gene: TRBV7-9
J gene: TRBJ2-7
CDR3 protein: ASSLGLGPYEQY

V gene: TRBV25-1
J gene: TRBJ2-7
CDR3 protein: ASSEGDRGEQY

V gene: TRBV19
J gene: TRBJ1-1
CDR3 protein: ASIDPGQGASAF

V gene: TRBV7-7
J gene: TRBJ2-3
CDR3 protein: ASSDGGSTDTQY

V gene: TRBV3-1/TRBV3-2
J gene: TRBJ1-2
CDR3 protein: ASSRPGYGYT

V gene: TRBV19
J gene: TRBJ1-2
CDR3 protein: ASRDGPSSNYGYT

V gene: TRBV6-5
J gene: TRBJ2-7
CDR3 protein: ASRRGVHHEQY

V gene: TRBV4-1
J gene: TRBJ2-7
CDR3 protein: ASSLTVASGGYEQY

V gene: TRBV18
J gene: TRBJ1-5
CDR3 protein: ASSPGGFNQPQH

V gene: TRBV6-5
J gene: TRBJ1-1
CDR3 protein: ASSRDSFGEAF

V gene: TRBV7-3
J gene: TRBJ2-3
CDR3 protein: ASSREGSAGDTQY

V gene: TRBV27
J gene: TRBJ1-2
CDR3 protein: ASSSGWNYGYT

V gene: TRBV27
J gene: TRBJ2-7
CDR3 protein: ASSSGTLNEQY

V gene: TRBV27
J gene: TRBJ2-7
CDR3 protein: ASSPGTGTSYEQY

V gene: TRBV18
J gene: TRBJ1-1
CDR3 protein: ASSPLTTQGGLNTEAF

V gene: TRBV6-5
J gene: TRBJ1-3
CDR3 protein: ALDSGNTIY

V gene: TRBV7-9
J gene: TRBJ2-3
CDR3 protein: ASSLREFTQY

V gene: TRBV18
J gene: TRBJ2-2
CDR3 protein: ASSPRLGTGELF